Given below is one T cell receptor (beta chain) in context. Some clones are missing from TCRdb's copy, which holds only in-frame ones; the method was immunoSEQ multiplex PCR. The sample shows a few hundred thousand clones, about 87% of them seen only once. The data stem from a study of blood T cell repertoires in COVID-19. Study context: COVID-19 samples collected from the United States, Italy and Spain covered acute and convalescent phases.

The CDR3 loop spans 15 amino acids. V gave up 1 base and J gave up 3 bases; unmatched junction bases: 4. The germline V gene encodes CDR1 SGHAT and CDR2 FQNNGV. This TCR derives from a woman between 50 and 59 years old with COVID-19, enrolled during active disease. The specimen was peripheral blood. The chain couples TRBV11-2 to TRBJ2-3, with 7 positions matching TRBD2. CDR3 in amino acids: CASSLAGGGTDTQYF. The DNA for the CDR3 is TGTGCCAGCAGCTTAGCGGGAGGTGGAACAGATACGCAGTATTTT.